Below are 8 T cell receptor beta chains sequenced from a single sample in a study of cytomegalovirus exposure and HLA in healthy donors (dated by TCRdb to 2016 to 2017). Library preparation was by the immunoSEQ multiplex PCR assay. A mixture of 60 forward primers for TCR Vbeta segments and 13 reverse primers for TCR Jbeta segments was used in the multiplex PCR. As stored in TCRdb, this immuneACCESS dataset retains in-frame rearrangements with V and J assigned. A fraction of the clones does not appear; measured against another copy, unresolved V genes explain less than half of the discrepancy, and the remainder lacks a known reason. The sample table holds tens of thousands of clones, of which 9.5% to 13% were seen once. Roughly a quarter of the sample comes from the top ten. The sequenced material came from PBMCs. The receptor set was obtained from a man aged 55-75 years in good health and CMV-seropositive.

This rearrangement joins TRBV7-3 to TRBJ1-2; 8 positions agree with TRBD1. The CDR3 sequence is 14 residues long. Germline assignment: CDR1 SGHTA and CDR2 FQGTGA. The ends lost 5 bases at V and 6 bases at J; junction bases unmatched: 8. The CDR3 DNA is TGTGCCAGCAGCCCCGATTGGACAGGGCATGGCTACACCTTC. Encoded protein: CASSPDWTGHGYTF.

This clone showed up just a few times. The chain carries TRBV14 and TRBJ2-1; TRBD1 is a possible D gene (6 bases). The CDR3 is 16 amino acids. Germline lookup yields CDR1 SGHDN and CDR2 FVKESK. Trimming took 4 bases from V and 3 from J, leaving 16 bases between them. CDR3 amino acids: CASSRRDTLRYNEQFF. The CDR3 nucleotides read TGTGCCAGCAGCCGACGGGACACCCTTCGCTACAATGAGCAGTTCTTC.

V gene TRBV5-4 combines with J gene TRBJ2-3, with TRBD2 matching 8 bases. CDR3 size: 15 residues. CDR1 is SGHNT, CDR2 YYREEE, per germline (reference sequence). After removal of 6 bases from V and 4 bases from J, the junction contained 10 bases not matched to a gene. The CDR3 DNA follows: TGTGCCAGCACCACCCAGGGCGGGGGGTCAGATACGCAGTATTTT. Translating gives CASTTQGGGSDTQYF.

The rearrangement joins TRBV4-1 to TRBJ2-3; tentative D call: TRBD2 (5 bases). This CDR3 comprises 16 residues. Germline assignment: CDR1 MGHRA and CDR2 YSYEKL. V was cut by 0 bases and J by 2 bases, with 12 bases left in between. CDR3 nucleotides: TGCGCCAGCAGCCAAGAAGCGTTGAGGGTCACAGATACGCAGTATTTT. Its protein product is CASSQEALRVTDTQYF.

In the case of this clone: It is likely a read error, because the conserved phenylalanine at the end of the CDR3 is missing. This sequence joins TRBV28 and TRBJ1-5; no reliable D call. This CDR3 has 13 residues. CDR1 is MDHEN and CDR2 is SYDVKM in the germline V gene. This CDR3 is CASGSYSNQAQHL. The CDR3 nucleotides read TGTGCCAGCGGGAGTTATAGCAATCAGGCCCAGCATTTG.

In this sample, this clone turned up a few times. J is TRBJ2-7 and V is TRBV6-8; 12 bases map to TRBD2. Germline V lookup: CDR1 MNHGY, CDR2 SAAAGT. CDR3 size: 14 residues. The CDR3 sequence: CASESSGGACEPYV. Written as DNA, the CDR3 is TGTGCCAGCGAGTCTAGCGGGGGGGCCTGCGAGCCGTACGTC.

The genes are TRBV4-1 and TRBJ2-7; maybe TRBD2 (5 bases). Germline V gives CDR1 MGHRA, CDR2 YSYEKL. Deletions cut 1 base from V and 5 bases from J, with 9 bases between. This CDR3 has 13 residues. The chain's CDR3 is CASSQVGRDEQYF. CDR3 DNA: TGCGCCAGCAGCCAAGTAGGGCGGGACGAGCAGTACTTC.

The chain joins TRBV9 to TRBJ2-7; a possible D gene is TRBD2 (6 bases). The CDR3 has 15 amino acids. The V end was cut by 1 base, the J end by 2 bases, with 13 bases between. Looked up from germline, CDR1 is SGDLS and CDR2 is YYNGEE. CDR3 protein: CASSVKSGLAYEQYF. CDR3 coding DNA: TGTGCCAGCAGCGTAAAATCGGGACTTGCCTACGAGCAGTACTTC.